The 29 T cell receptor beta chains presented below share a single source sample, sequenced in a study of blood T cells in healthy people across ages. Then a second PCR, running roughly 7 to 12 cycles, was carried out with a sample-barcoded 5' primer and a J-beta primer mix. MiXCR, run by TCRdb on the 5' RACE reads, gives a single entry per CDR3 protein. The profile shows over 1,200,000 distinct CDR3 sequences, approximately 59% of them singletons. Sequenced material: blood. The receptors shown here come from a man younger than 30 in good health.

This clonotype is large by share. The rearrangement links TRBV21-1 to TRBJ1-5; the DNA was not used to check the table's D call, TRBD1. TRBV21-1 is annotated as a pseudogene. The CDR3 is 15 residues long. In DNA form, the CDR3 reads TGTGCCAGCAGGACACAGGGGATGAGAGGTCAGCCCCAGCATTTT. It yields the protein CASRTQGMRGQPQHF.

The chain couples TRBV3-1 to TRBJ2-7, with D unclear. With 0 bases removed from V and 6 bases from J, the gap between germline ends came to 9 bases. Germline CDR1 is LGHDT and CDR2 is YNNKEL (reference sequence). This CDR3 comprises 13 residues. This CDR3 is CASSQEPRSEQYF. The DNA of the CDR3 is TGTGCCAGCAGCCAAGAACCTAGATCCGAGCAGTACTTC.

The genes are TRBV29-1 and TRBJ1-2; D is undetermined. Germline V gene sequence: CDR1 SQVTM, CDR2 ANQGSEA. The CDR3 is 14 amino acids. V lost 0 bases and J lost 2, with 10 bases in between. CDR3 loop: CSVEDQAGNYGYTF. The DNA for the CDR3 is TGCAGCGTTGAAGATCAGGCTGGGAACTATGGCTACACCTTC. Full variable domain (rest looked up from reference TRBV29-1 and TRBJ1-2): SAVISQKPSRDICQRGTSLTIQCQVDSQVTMMFWYRQQPGQSLTLIATANQGSEATYESGFVIDKFPISRPNLTFSTLTVSNMSPEDSSIYLCSVEDQAGNYGYTFGSGTRLTVV.

The V gene is TRBV4-1, the J gene TRBJ2-7, with TRBD2 matching over 7 bases. Germline V lookup: CDR1 MGHRA, CDR2 YSYEKL. J lost 1 base, V lost 7 bases, and 10 bases had no gene match. This CDR3 has 15 residues. For the CDR3, the DNA is TGCGCCAGCAAAAAAATGGCGGGGGAGTCCTACGAGCAGTACTTC. Translation gives CASKKMAGESYEQYF.

This rearrangement joins TRBV6-5 to TRBJ2-1; a weak D match, TRBD1 (7 bases). V lost 6 bases, J lost 4 bases, and 13 bases lay in between. This CDR3 contains 14 residues. CDR1 and CDR2 from the germline V gene are MNHEY and SVGAGI. The CDR3 DNA reads TGTGCCAGCAGCACCGCGGGACAGTACAATGAGCAGTTCTTC. Encoded protein: CASSTAGQYNEQFF.

The table lists this clonotype with a few counts. The chain has TRBV2 and TRBJ2-3; either TRBD1 or TRBD2 may supply D (5 bases each). Per germline, CDR1 SNHLY and CDR2 FYNNEI. This CDR3 region has 14 residues. Trimming cost V 11 bases and J 2 bases, with 17 bases left between them. The CDR3 sequence: CAEQGGGLTDTQYF. The CDR3 DNA reads as TGTGCCGAGCAGGGCGGCGGACTCACAGATACGCAGTATTTT.

The chain combines TRBV29-1 with TRBJ1-2; a possible D gene is TRBD1 (5 bases). The V end was cut by 7 bases, the J end by 8 bases, with 14 bases between. The germline gives CDR1 SQVTM, CDR2 ANQGSEA. The CDR3 is made up of 11 amino acids. CDR3 sequence: CSGGETVGYTF. In DNA form, the CDR3 reads TGCAGCGGAGGGGAGACGGTAGGCTACACCTTC.

The rearrangement joins TRBV6-1 to TRBJ2-3; no reliable D call. Trimming pared 3 bases from V and 7 bases from J, leaving 5 bases between. CDR1 is MNHNS, CDR2 SASEGT, per germline. The CDR3 length is 11 residues. In DNA form, the CDR3 reads TGTGCCAGCAGTGATAGGTATACGCAGTATTTT. This encodes CASSDRYTQYF.

V and J are TRBV4-1 and TRBJ2-7; the D is unclear. With 1 base removed from V and 0 bases from J, the gap between germline ends came to 16 bases. CDR1 and CDR2 from the germline V gene are MGHRA and YSYEKL. The CDR3 is 17 residues long. CDR3 in amino acids: CASSQVGLAVSSYEQYF. The CDR3 bases are TGCGCCAGCAGCCAAGTGGGTCTGGCGGTAAGCTCCTACGAGCAGTACTTC.

This clonotype turned up a few times. V usage is TRBV6-5 and J usage is TRBJ1-1, with D possibly matching TRBD1 (5 bases). V was cut by 6 bases and J by 0 bases, with 11 bases left in between. There are 14 residues in the CDR3. The germline gives CDR1 MNHEY, CDR2 SVGAGI. As DNA, the CDR3 is TGTGCCAGCAGACCGACAGCAATGAACACTGAAGCTTTCTTT. Its translation is CASRPTAMNTEAFF.

In its sample, this clonotype was seen once. The rearrangement joins TRBV5-1 to TRBJ2-5; D tentatively fits TRBD1 or TRBD2 (5 bases each). The CDR3 is 15 amino acids. Per the germline V gene, CDR1 is SGHRS and CDR2 is YFSETQ. The V gene lost 0 bases and the J gene lost 0 bases, with 9 bases spanning the gap. Here the CDR3 DNA reads TGCGCCAGCAGCTTGGACGGGGCATACCAAGAGACCCAGTACTTC. Its protein product is CASSLDGAYQETQYF.

This clonotype came up a few times. This sequence joins TRBV6-5 and TRBJ2-7; maybe TRBD1 (5 bases). V lost 0 bases and J lost 3, with 9 bases in between. CDR1 is MNHEY and CDR2 is SVGAGI in the germline V gene. CDR3 length equals 14 residues. CDR3 DNA sequence: TGTGCCAGCAGTTACTCGAGACAGATCTACGAGCAGTACTTC. It specifies CASSYSRQIYEQYF.

The table lists this clonotype with a few counts. The chain links TRBV7-9 to TRBJ2-3; possibly TRBD2 for D (6 bases). The germline V gene has CDR1 SEHNR and CDR2 FQNEAQ (reference sequence). V lost 1 base and J 9 bases, leaving 17 bases between the germline ends. The CDR3 is made up of 15 amino acids. This CDR3 is CASSLGDRDSATQYF. As DNA, the CDR3 is TGTGCCAGCAGCTTAGGAGACCGGGACTCTGCGACGCAGTATTTT. Based on the CDR3 plus reference TRBV7-9 and TRBJ2-3, the full variable domain is DTGVSQNPRHKITKRGQNVTFRCDPISEHNRLYWYRQTLGQGPEFLTYFQNEAQLEKSRLLSDRFSAERPKGSFSTLEIQRTEQGDSAMYLCASSLGDRDSATQYFGPGTRLTVL.

The chain recombines TRBV27 with TRBJ1-1, with D possibly being TRBD1 (5 bases). Trimming took 2 bases from V and 3 from J, leaving 10 bases between them. The CDR3 runs 14 residues. The germline gives CDR1 MNHEY, CDR2 SMNVEV (reference sequence). CDR3 in amino acids: CASSLTGDYTEAFF. CDR3 nucleotide sequence: TGTGCCAGCAGTTTAACCGGGGACTACACTGAAGCTTTCTTT.

This clonotype has just a few counts. The CDR3 protein is CASSRAGYSTDTQYF. For the CDR3, the DNA is TGTGCCAGCAGTAGAGCGGGATACAGCACAGATACGCAGTATTTT. The chain joins TRBV27 to TRBJ2-3; 7 bases line up with TRBD2. Germline CDR1 MNHEY, CDR2 SMNVEV (reference sequence). The length of the CDR3 is 15 residues. V dropped 5 bases and J dropped 0; count of bases not matched to a gene: 5.

This clonotype has only a few counts. For the CDR3, the DNA is TGTGCCAGCAGCCAAGCCGGATCAAACACTGAAGCTTTCTTT. Its protein is CASSQAGSNTEAFF. The J gene is TRBJ1-1, the V gene TRBV3-1, with D unclear. This CDR3 region has 14 residues. CDR1 and CDR2 from the germline V gene are LGHDT and YNNKEL (reference sequence). V was pared by 1 base and J by 2 bases, with 8 bases between.

The chain carries TRBV20-1 and TRBJ2-1; D is unclear. The CDR3 has 11 amino acids. Germline loops: CDR1 DFQATT, CDR2 SNEGSKA (reference sequence). V shed 7 bases and J shed 10 bases, with 14 bases lying between them. The CDR3 spells CSGRVPGEQFF. In nucleotides, the CDR3 is TGCAGTGGCCGTGTGCCCGGAGAGCAGTTCTTC.

Judged by abundance, this clonotype is large. The chain recombines TRBV27 with TRBJ2-1, with TRBD2 matching over 7 bases. J lost 3 bases, V lost 3 bases, and 5 bases had no gene match. The CDR3 has 15 residues. CDR1 MNHEY and CDR2 SMNVEV come from the germline V gene (reference sequence). The CDR3 DNA sequence: TGTGCCAGCAGTTTTCTCGGGGGGAGCTACAATGAGCAGTTCTTC. Protein product: CASSFLGGSYNEQFF.

The gene calls are TRBV29-1 and TRBJ2-1, with D maybe TRBD1 (6 bases). This CDR3 region has 14 residues. The V gene's germline CDR1 is SQVTM and CDR2 ANQGSEA. V was trimmed by 3 bases and J by 0 bases, leaving 9 bases between them. Here the CDR3 reads CSVEPTGSYNEQFF. CDR3 nucleotide sequence: TGCAGCGTTGAGCCGACAGGCTCCTACAATGAGCAGTTCTTC.

V gene TRBV11-2 combines with J gene TRBJ2-3; the D is unclear. The CDR3 has 15 residues. V was cut by 5 bases and J by 2 bases, with 14 bases left in between. Germline V gene sequence: CDR1 SGHAT, CDR2 FQNNGV. The CDR3: CASSLPGELTDTQYF. The CDR3 DNA is TGTGCCAGCAGCCTTCCAGGCGAACTCACAGATACGCAGTATTTT.

The chain recombines TRBV27 with TRBJ1-2; no clear D. Germline values: CDR1 MNHEY, CDR2 SMNVEV (reference sequence). The CDR3 is 14 amino acids. Trimming removed 5 bases from V and 6 bases from J, with 16 bases in between. Written as DNA, the CDR3 is TGTGCCAGCAGTCCCAGGACGCTACTCGATGGCTACACCTTC. Protein sequence: CASSPRTLLDGYTF.

This chain connects TRBV7-9 to TRBJ2-7; 7 positions agree with TRBD1. The germline gives CDR1 SEHNR, CDR2 FQNEAQ (reference sequence). Trimming took 2 bases from V and 0 from J; bases not matched to a gene: 7. This CDR3 contains 16 residues. This CDR3 is CASSLRQGPSSYEQYF. DNA of the CDR3: TGTGCCAGCAGCTTAAGACAGGGCCCGAGCTCCTACGAGCAGTACTTC. Supplemented by reference TRBV7-9 and TRBJ2-7, the full variable domain reads DTGVSQNPRHKITKRGQNVTFRCDPISEHNRLYWYRQTLGQGPEFLTYFQNEAQLEKSRLLSDRFSAERPKGSFSTLEIQRTEQGDSAMYLCASSLRQGPSSYEQYFGPGTRLTVT.

In the case of this clonotype: A much bigger clone sits one base away, suggesting this may be a read error. V and J are TRBV28 and TRBJ2-3, with a possible D match to TRBD1 (6 bases). V lost 6 bases and J 4 bases, leaving 8 bases between the germline ends. The CDR3 has 12 residues. From germline, CDR1 is MDHEN and CDR2 SYDVKM. CDR3 sequence: CASRDSPDTQYF. CDR3 in DNA: TGTGCCAGCAGGGACAGCCCAGATACGCAGTATTTT.

This clonotype showed up just a few times. The rearrangement joins TRBV6-6 to TRBJ2-7, with D possibly matching TRBD1 (5 bases). Germline values: CDR1 MNHNY, CDR2 SVGAGI (reference sequence). V was shortened by 2 bases and J by 2 bases, with 7 bases between the two germline ends. The CDR3 is made up of 13 amino acids. CDR3 sequence: CASSYPQAYEQYF. The CDR3 DNA reads TGTGCCAGCAGTTACCCACAGGCCTACGAGCAGTACTTC.

This clonotype was detected only a few times. The gene calls are TRBV6-2 or TRBV6-3 and TRBJ1-6, with 7 bases matching TRBD1. Germline-derived CDR1 and CDR2 are MNHEY and SVGEGT. This CDR3 contains 14 residues. V gave up 8 bases and J gave up 10 bases; unmatched junction bases: 11. The CDR3 bases are TGTGCCAGCGCCGGGTTCAGGGGGGGATCACCCCTCCACTTT. Encoded protein: CASAGFRGGSPLHF.

CDR3: CASSTRESMNTEAFF. CDR3 coding DNA: TGTGCCAGCAGCACCAGGGAGTCAATGAACACTGAAGCTTTCTTT. This chain links TRBV7-2 with TRBJ1-1; a possible D gene is TRBD1 (5 bases). Germline-derived CDR1 and CDR2 are SGHTA and FQGNSA. Deletions cut 5 bases from V and 0 bases from J, with 13 bases between. CDR3 size: 15 residues.

The chain links TRBV12-3 or TRBV12-4 to TRBJ1-2; tentatively, D is TRBD1 (6 bases). With 0 bases removed from V and 7 bases from J, the gap between germline ends came to 27 bases. The CDR3 is made up of 19 amino acids. Written as DNA, the CDR3 is TGTGCCAGCAGTTTAGCGGGATACTCCCCTGGGCAGGGGACGAGTGGCTACACCTTC. It translates to CASSLAGYSPGQGTSGYTF.

This clonotype was seen just once. The genes are TRBV20-1 and TRBJ1-2; D unresolved. The V end lost 2 bases, the J end lost 0 bases, and 13 bases lay between the germline ends. The CDR3 is made up of 15 amino acids. Germline values: CDR1 DFQATT, CDR2 SNEGSKA (reference sequence). CDR3 bases: TGCAGTGCTAGACCTCCAGGCGCCGCTAACTATGGCTACACCTTC. Encoded protein: CSARPPGAANYGYTF.

The J gene is TRBJ1-2, the V gene TRBV7-2; 8 bases are shared with TRBD1. Losses at the gene ends were 5 bases for V and 8 bases for J; bases not matched to a gene: 13. This CDR3 has 15 amino acids. Germline CDR1 is SGHTA and CDR2 is FQGNSA. CDR3 nucleotide sequence: TGTGCCAGCAGCGAGAATTCCGGGACAGGCTTAGGCTACACCTTC. It specifies CASSENSGTGLGYTF.